The T cell receptor beta chain under discussion was sequenced for a study of CD8 T cells in ankylosing spondylitis. Study conclusions and caveats: A motif of 7 to 9 highly homologous TCR beta variants was seen as apparently characteristic of ankylosing spondylitis blood.

CDR3 size: 15 residues. The germline V gene has CDR1 SGHTA and CDR2 FQGTGA. V lost 5 bases to trimming and J lost 2 bases, with 13 bases between them. Quantitative molecular-barcoded 5'-RACE generated the TCR beta libraries. Using its own MiXCR run on the 5' RACE reads, TCRdb lists one record per CDR3 protein. The repertoire holds approximately 90,000 distinct CDR3 sequences, with about 8.3% as singletons. This clonotype has at least ten counts. What it binds is not known. The chain recombines TRBV7-3 with TRBJ2-1, with a possible D match to TRBD1 (5 bases). Sequences were obtained from blood, either unsorted or a sorted T cell fraction (not recorded which). The sequence came from a male donor with ankylosing spondylitis or in good health (not recorded which). The CDR3 coding sequence is TGTGCCAGCAGCCCCGGTCAGGGCACCTACAATGAGCAGTTCTTC. This gives the protein CASSPGQGTYNEQFF. Combining the CDR3 with reference TRBV7-3 and TRBJ2-1 gives the whole variable domain GAGVSQTPSNKVTEKGKYVELRCDPISGHTALYWYRQSLGQGPEFLIYFQGTGAADDSGLPNDRFFAVRPEGSVSTLKIQRTERGDSAVYLCASSPGQGTYNEQFFGPGTRLTVL.